This entry lists 15 T cell receptor beta chains sequenced from one sample in a study of blood T cell repertoires in COVID-19. Clones were read by immunoSEQ multiplex PCR, and TCRdb kept only the in-frame ones, dropping some. The repertoire holds 57,000 or so clones, about 90% seen once, with 20% to 25% in the top ten. The source material was peripheral blood. These receptors were obtained from a woman aged 50 to 60 with active or convalescent COVID-19.

This chain connects TRBV9 to TRBJ1-6; D perhaps matches TRBD1 (5 bases). The CDR3 is 17 residues long. CDR1 and CDR2 from the germline V gene are SGDLS and YYNGEE. Trimming cost V 4 bases and J 0 bases, with 14 bases left between them. The CDR3 DNA sequence: TGTGCCAGCAGCCCTCGGGGGGTAGGCTCCTATAATTCACCCCTCCACTTT. Its protein product is CASSPRGVGSYNSPLHF.

CDR3 amino acids: CAWTKTGQGLRQGEKLFF. The CDR3 DNA reads TGTGCCTGGACCAAAACGGGACAGGGGTTAAGGCAGGGTGAAAAACTGTTTTTT. The chain recombines TRBV30 with TRBJ1-4; 10 bases are a match to TRBD1. Germline-derived CDR1 and CDR2 are GTSNPN and SVGIG (reference sequence). The CDR3 is made up of 18 amino acids. Trimming at V came to 4 bases and at J to 7 bases, leaving 18 bases not matched to a gene.

The V and J genes are TRBV29-1 and TRBJ1-1; TRBD1 might be the D (6 bases). The CDR3 consists of 15 residues. Germline V gene lookup returns CDR1 SQVTM and CDR2 ANQGSEA. V was trimmed by 5 bases and J by 6 bases, leaving 22 bases between them. DNA of the CDR3: TGCAGCGTTAGCCTTATGGAGACAGGCTTGGCTGAAGCTTTCTTT. Protein: CSVSLMETGLAEAFF.

The V call is TRBV12-3 or TRBV12-4, the J call TRBJ1-1; D remains ambiguous. The CDR3 has 13 amino acids. Trimming left V 3 bases short and J 2 bases short, with 7 bases between. CDR3 nucleotides: TGTGCCAGCAGTTTTGTCAGTAACACTGAAGCTTTCTTT. Translated, it gives CASSFVSNTEAFF.

The chain links TRBV3-1 (or the pseudogene TRBV3-2) to TRBJ2-3; D is ambiguous. V was cut by 2 bases and J by 4 bases, with 13 bases left in between. CDR3 length: 15 amino acids. The germline V gene encodes CDR1 LGHDT and CDR2 YNNKEL (reference sequence). The DNA for the CDR3 is TGTGCCAGCAGCCAACTGGGTTCTAGGTCAGATACGCAGTATTTT. This translates into CASSQLGSRSDTQYF.

The chain has TRBV7-2 and TRBJ1-2; a weak D match, TRBD1 (5 bases). The V end was cut by 1 base, the J end by 3 bases, with 6 bases between. In germline, CDR1 is SGHTA, CDR2 FQGNSA. The CDR3 runs 13 residues. CDR3 sequence: CASSLGGDYGYTF. DNA for the CDR3: TGTGCCAGCAGCTTAGGGGGGGACTATGGCTACACCTTC.

The J gene is TRBJ1-2, the V gene TRBV7-3; 10 positions agree with TRBD1. The V gene end was trimmed by 4 bases and the J gene end by 4 bases; junction bases not matched to a gene: 6. CDR3 length: 15 amino acids. The germline gives CDR1 SGHTA, CDR2 FQGTGA. The CDR3 is CASSSSGDRGYGYTF. CDR3 DNA: TGTGCCAGCAGCTCCTCAGGGGACAGGGGCTATGGCTACACCTTC.

The chain couples TRBV10-3 to TRBJ1-2, with 7 bases that match TRBD1. Germline lookup yields CDR1 ENHRY and CDR2 SYGVKD. The CDR3 spans 11 residues. V shed 6 bases, J shed 6 bases, and the junction held 1 base outside the gene matches. CDR3 sequence: CAISDRDGYTF. DNA for the CDR3: TGTGCCATCAGCGACAGGGATGGCTACACCTTC.

This chain uses TRBV9 with TRBJ1-1; D gene ambiguous. Germline loops: CDR1 SGDLS, CDR2 YYNGEE. The V gene lost 0 bases and the J gene lost 0 bases, with 3 bases spanning the gap. The CDR3 spans 13 residues. The CDR3 DNA follows: TGTGCCAGCAGCGTAGGTATGAACACTGAAGCTTTCTTT. Protein sequence: CASSVGMNTEAFF. The variable domain in full, with the rest retrieved from reference TRBV9 and TRBJ1-1, is DSGVTQTPKHLITATGQRVTLRCSPRSGDLSVYWYQQSLDQGLQFLIQYYNGEERAKGNILERFSAQQFPDLHSELNLSSLELGDSALYFCASSVGMNTEAFFGQGTRLTVV.

V and J are TRBV28 and TRBJ1-1; 8 bases map to TRBD1. The CDR3 length is 15 residues. Germline V gene data show CDR1 as MDHEN and CDR2 as SYDVKM. The J segment lost 6 bases and the V segment lost 2 bases, leaving 8 bases of the junction unmatched. The CDR3 DNA follows: TGTGCCAGCAGTTTAGGGGGGCAGGGGGCGGCTGAAGCTTTCTTT. This encodes CASSLGGQGAAEAFF.

The gene calls are TRBV6-1 and TRBJ2-1, with 7 bases matching TRBD2. V dropped 6 bases and J dropped 0; count of bases not matched to a gene: 5. The CDR3 is made up of 15 amino acids. Germline V gene data show CDR1 as MNHNS and CDR2 as SASEGT. The CDR3 is CASRLATSSYNEQFF. For the CDR3, the DNA is TGTGCCAGCAGACTAGCGACTAGCTCCTACAATGAGCAGTTCTTC.

The V gene is TRBV2, the J gene TRBJ1-1; no definite D call. The CDR3 sequence is 15 residues long. From germline, CDR1 is SNHLY and CDR2 FYNNEI. V was shortened by 3 bases and J by 0 bases, with 11 bases between the two germline ends. CDR3 region: CASSDSAGLNTEAFF. CDR3 in DNA: TGTGCCAGCAGTGACAGCGCCGGCCTGAACACTGAAGCTTTCTTT.

The CDR3: CASNGLGADTQYF. The CDR3 region has the DNA TGTGCCAGCAACGGGCTCGGGGCAGATACGCAGTATTTT. This chain links TRBV6-5 with TRBJ2-3; tentative D call: TRBD2 (5 bases). The CDR3 length is 13 residues. Trimming took off 7 bases at V and 4 bases at J, with 12 bases between the two ends. Germline V gives CDR1 MNHEY, CDR2 SVGAGI.

This chain uses TRBV10-3 with TRBJ2-5; D is perhaps TRBD2 (5 bases). CDR1 and CDR2 from the germline V gene are ENHRY and SYGVKD. V lost 3 bases and J 8 bases, leaving 19 bases between the germline ends. The CDR3 is 15 amino acids. The CDR3 DNA sequence: TGTGCCATCAGTGAACCCTCTGGTACGGGAAAAACCCAGTACTTC. Its translation is CAISEPSGTGKTQYF.

This clone was observed a single time. The chain uses TRBV18 and TRBJ2-1, with D possibly TRBD2 on 6 matching bases. Germline CDR1 KGHSH, CDR2 LQKENI. The CDR3 length is 12 residues. Between the trimmed V and J ends, which lost 5 bases and 11 bases, there was a span of 13 bases. The CDR3 bases are TGTGCCAGCTCAGGGACGGACTACCAGCAGTTCTTC. This translates into CASSGTDYQQFF. Using reference TRBV18 and TRBJ2-1 for the parts outside the CDR3, the full variable domain is NAGVMQNPRHLVRRRGQEARLRCSPMKGHSHVYWYRQLPEEGLKFMVYLQKENIIDESGMPKERFSAEFPKEGPSILRIQQVVRGDSAAYFCASSGTDYQQFFGPGTRLTVL.